The 15 T cell receptor beta chains given below trace back to one sample, sequenced in a study of T cell responses to AZD1222 COVID-19 vaccine. Sequencing was performed with immunoSEQ multiplex PCR; in TCRdb, only in-frame clones are kept and a portion is missing. The table lists about 180,000 clones, approximately 94% of them singletons. Sequenced material: peripheral blood, taken on day 0 of AZD1222 vaccination. All receptors derive from an adult in good health.

V and J are TRBV19 and TRBJ2-7; 8 bases are a match to TRBD1. Per germline, CDR1 LNHDA and CDR2 SQIVND (reference sequence). This CDR3 is built from 14 residues. The ends lost 6 bases at V and 6 bases at J; junction bases unmatched: 10. The CDR3 bases are TGTGCCAGTAGAGAGACAGGGGTATTTGCCGAGCAGTACTTC. The encoded protein is CASRETGVFAEQYF.

The chain combines TRBV4-2 with TRBJ1-5; D is possibly TRBD1 (5 bases). The length of the CDR3 is 18 residues. Per germline, CDR1 LGHNA and CDR2 YNFKEQ. Trimming shortened V by 1 base and J by 2 bases, and 18 bases separated the two germline ends. The DNA of the CDR3 is TGTGCCAGCAGCCAAGCGAACCGGGGGAGTTTTGGCAATCAGCCCCAGCATTTT. This gives the protein CASSQANRGSFGNQPQHF.

V gene TRBV12-3 or TRBV12-4 combines with J gene TRBJ1-2; D is possibly TRBD1 (5 bases). This CDR3 region has 13 residues. The V gene lost 5 bases and the J gene lost 4 bases, with 11 bases spanning the gap. For the CDR3, the DNA is TGTGCCAGCAGTCCGTCGACAGTCTATGGCTACACCTTC. Protein product: CASSPSTVYGYTF.

The chain couples TRBV7-2 to TRBJ2-4; 10 positions match TRBD1. Germline values: CDR1 SGHTA, CDR2 FQGNSA. J lost 12 bases, V lost 8 bases, and 10 bases had no gene match. The CDR3 spans 13 residues. CDR3 bases: TGTGCCAGCGAGGGACAGGGGTGGATGGGTCAGTACTTC. Translated: CASEGQGWMGQYF.

This sequence joins TRBV30 and TRBJ1-1; D is ambiguous. In germline, CDR1 is GTSNPN, CDR2 SVGIG (reference sequence). The length of the CDR3 is 11 residues. The V end lost 3 bases, the J end lost 7 bases, and 9 bases lay between the germline ends. As DNA, the CDR3 is TGTGCCTGGAGGATGGGGAGTGAAGCTTTCTTT. Translation: CAWRMGSEAFF.

This chain uses TRBV27 with TRBJ1-1; 8 bases align to TRBD1. V shed 2 bases, J shed 3 bases, and the junction held 5 bases outside the gene matches. Germline lookup yields CDR1 MNHEY and CDR2 SMNVEV (reference sequence). The CDR3 spans 15 residues. The CDR3 loop is CASSLQGALYTEAFF. DNA of the CDR3: TGTGCCAGCAGTTTACAGGGGGCATTGTACACTGAAGCTTTCTTT.

The chain combines TRBV5-1 with TRBJ1-5, with no clear D. CDR3 size: 15 residues. Between the trimmed V and J ends, which lost 0 bases and 7 bases, there was a span of 14 bases. Germline CDR1 is SGHRS and CDR2 is YFSETQ. This CDR3 reads CASSLGNGVNQPQHF. CDR3 DNA: TGCGCCAGCAGCTTGGGAAACGGGGTAAACCAGCCCCAGCATTTT.

The chain couples TRBV29-1 to TRBJ2-7, with 8 bases that match TRBD2. The V and J ends lost 7 bases and 5 bases, in that order; junction bases with no gene match: 4. In germline, CDR1 is SQVTM, CDR2 ANQGSEA. The CDR3 extends over 11 amino acids. CDR3 residues: CSASGRDEQYF. The CDR3 coding sequence is TGCAGCGCGAGCGGGAGAGACGAGCAGTACTTC.

The chain uses TRBV29-1 and TRBJ2-5, with 8 bases that match TRBD2. CDR3 length: 12 residues. Germline V gives CDR1 SQVTM, CDR2 ANQGSEA. Trimming removed 5 bases from V and 7 bases from J; junction bases left unmatched: 6. In DNA, the CDR3 is TGCAGCGTTCCCGCCCGGGGGGGGACCCAGTACTTC. This gives the protein CSVPARGGTQYF.

This chain uses TRBV27 with TRBJ1-2; TRBD1 is a possible D gene (5 bases). The CDR3 totals 13 residues. Trimming took 7 bases from V and 4 from J, leaving 13 bases between them. Germline CDR1 MNHEY, CDR2 SMNVEV (reference sequence). CDR3 sequence: CASTRDVRYGYTF. The CDR3 DNA follows: TGTGCCAGCACCAGGGACGTGCGCTATGGCTACACCTTC.

This rearrangement joins TRBV7-2 to TRBJ1-2; 7 bases align to TRBD1. With V trimmed by 6 bases and J by 5 bases, 9 bases remained unmatched. In germline, CDR1 is SGHTA, CDR2 FQGNSA. The CDR3 totals 14 residues. The DNA of the CDR3 is TGTGCCAGCAGGCCTGGGCCAGGGGGGTATGGCTACACCTTC. Its protein is CASRPGPGGYGYTF.

This chain links TRBV5-6 with TRBJ2-7; D is possibly TRBD1 (6 bases). The germline V gene has CDR1 SGHDT and CDR2 YYEEEE. The V gene lost 4 bases and the J gene lost 1 base, with 15 bases spanning the gap. This CDR3 spans 15 amino acids. CDR3 sequence reads: CASSPGTKASYEQYF. CDR3 DNA sequence: TGTGCCAGCAGCCCCGGGACAAAGGCATCCTACGAGCAGTACTTC.

The rearrangement joins TRBV28 to TRBJ2-3, with 13 bases matching TRBD2. The germline CDR1 and CDR2 sequences are MDHEN and SYDVKM. Trimming at V came to 2 bases and at J to 3 bases, leaving 5 bases not matched to a gene. CDR3 length: 17 amino acids. The CDR3 DNA is TGTGCCAGCAGTTTAGCGACGGGACTAGCGGGAACAGATACGCAGTATTTT. This translates into CASSLATGLAGTDTQYF.

The V and J genes are TRBV15 and TRBJ1-2; D might be TRBD1 (6 bases). The germline gives CDR1 LNHNV, CDR2 YYDKDF (reference sequence). The CDR3 has 13 amino acids. Trimming took 3 bases from V and 2 from J, leaving 7 bases between them. CDR3 residues: CATSSGTNYGYTF. The CDR3 DNA reads as TGTGCCACCAGCAGCGGGACAAACTATGGCTACACCTTC.

J is TRBJ1-3 and V is TRBV6-5; TRBD1 agrees at 8 bases. Germline assignment: CDR1 MNHEY and CDR2 SVGAGI. V gave up 7 bases and J gave up 2 bases; unmatched junction bases: 1. The length of the CDR3 is 13 residues. The CDR3 is CASMTGAGNTIYF. The DNA of the CDR3 is TGTGCCAGCATGACAGGGGCTGGAAACACCATATATTTT.